The rows below give T cell receptor beta chains drawn from one sample of a study of Graves' ophthalmopathy and Graves' hyperthyroidism. TCRdb called the multiplex PCR reads again in MiXCR, with one record for every CDR3 protein. The data hold over 200,000 distinct CDR3 sequences, with 29% observed a single time. The specimen was peripheral blood. The receptors here all came from a man aged 45-65 years with Graves' ophthalmopathy. The CDR3 runs from the conserved cysteine through the conserved F or W. Each record gives: CDR3 protein, V gene, clone size, J gene. Where a row states a size, it is once, few, many or the class of an expanded clone; other rows omit it.

CDR3aa: CASSLGSGGLAKNIQYF; v_gene: TRBV5-6; abundance: many; j_gene: TRBJ2-4
CDR3aa: CASSYSGASNQPQHF; v_gene: TRBV6-5; abundance: many; j_gene: TRBJ1-5
CDR3aa: CSVEDRYEQYF; v_gene: TRBV29-1; abundance: many; j_gene: TRBJ2-7
CDR3aa: CASSPRPLWDQYF; v_gene: TRBV7-2; abundance: many; j_gene: TRBJ2-5
CDR3aa: CASSLILTRSYEQYF; v_gene: TRBV28; abundance: many; j_gene: TRBJ2-7
CDR3aa: CASSSQSHQPQHF; v_gene: TRBV27; abundance: many; j_gene: TRBJ1-5
CDR3aa: CASSLTPGDYGYTF; v_gene: TRBV7-2; abundance: many; j_gene: TRBJ1-2
CDR3aa: CAISEDMRNTEAFF; v_gene: TRBV10-3; abundance: many; j_gene: TRBJ1-1
CDR3aa: CASSKQGLGQPQHF; v_gene: TRBV6-1; abundance: NA; j_gene: TRBJ1-5
CDR3aa: CASSRMPFDTEAFF; v_gene: TRBV6-1; abundance: NA; j_gene: TRBJ1-1
CDR3aa: CASSGRGHLRQETQYF; v_gene: TRBV28; abundance: few; j_gene: TRBJ2-5
CDR3aa: CASGGGYGYTF; v_gene: TRBV2; abundance: many; j_gene: TRBJ1-2
CDR3aa: CASSSLQGGWQETQYF; v_gene: TRBV28; abundance: many; j_gene: TRBJ2-5
CDR3aa: CASSWDGETQYF; v_gene: TRBV6-1; abundance: many; j_gene: TRBJ2-5
CDR3aa: CASTPGRNQPQHF; v_gene: TRBV6-2/TRBV6-3; abundance: NA; j_gene: TRBJ1-5
CDR3aa: CASSGLTEAFF; v_gene: TRBV7-2; abundance: many; j_gene: TRBJ1-1
CDR3aa: CASTGREGAQETQYF; v_gene: TRBV19; abundance: many; j_gene: TRBJ2-5
CDR3aa: CASSVGLAGASSGANVLTF; v_gene: TRBV19; abundance: many; j_gene: TRBJ2-6
CDR3aa: CASSLVGRYGYTF; v_gene: TRBV7-2; abundance: many; j_gene: TRBJ1-2
CDR3aa: CASSQDYSGVSVYGYTF; v_gene: TRBV4-2; abundance: many; j_gene: TRBJ1-2
CDR3aa: CASSPWTGGGSYEQYF; v_gene: TRBV5-1; abundance: NA; j_gene: TRBJ2-7
CDR3aa: CASSLVGTGGTGELFF; v_gene: TRBV7-8; abundance: many; j_gene: TRBJ2-2
CDR3aa: CASTSSPGGEQYF; v_gene: TRBV6-1; abundance: NA; j_gene: TRBJ2-7
CDR3aa: CASSIQAGGSGTEAFF; v_gene: TRBV7-8; abundance: NA; j_gene: TRBJ1-1
CDR3aa: CASRPRNFGHGPTIYF; v_gene: TRBV28; abundance: NA; j_gene: TRBJ2-5
CDR3aa: CASSRQGAGGYTF; v_gene: TRBV7-2; abundance: NA; j_gene: TRBJ1-2
CDR3aa: CAISESTAVYGYTF; v_gene: TRBV10-3; abundance: many; j_gene: TRBJ1-2
CDR3aa: CASGTSGKRYEQYF; v_gene: TRBV28; abundance: many; j_gene: TRBJ2-7